The rows below give T cell receptor beta chains drawn from one sample of a study of shared clonotypes between healthy human individuals. The table came from immunoSEQ multiplex PCR; TCRdb's copy has only in-frame clones and leaves some out. The sample shows more than 2 million clones, approximately 94% of them seen only once. Sequences were obtained from naive CD8+ T cells sorted from blood. All receptors derive from a man aged 18 to 29 in good health. Each CDR3 is given with its conserved first and last residue. Fields, in order: D gene, clone size, J gene, V gene, CDR3 DNA, CDR3 protein. D genes are given only for firm matches. A row's size may be missing; if present it is once, few, many or a size class.

D: NA
size: NA
J: TRBJ2-7
V: TRBV27
DNA: TGTGCCAGCAGGACGCGGGGCTACTCCTACGAGCAGTACTTC
CDR3: CASRTRGYSYEQYF

D: NA
size: NA
J: TRBJ2-7
V: TRBV7-2
DNA: TGTGCCAGCAGCTTAGCAGGGGCCGTGGAGCAGTACTTC
CDR3: CASSLAGAVEQYF

D: TRBD2
size: NA
J: TRBJ2-7
V: TRBV2
DNA: TGTGCCAGCAGCGGGACTAGCGGGGAGATTGCCTACGAGCAGTACTTC
CDR3: CASSGTSGEIAYEQYF

D: TRBD2
size: NA
J: TRBJ2-5
V: TRBV4-1
DNA: TGCGCCAGCAGCCATACCGGAGCGGGGGCGTACCAAGAGACCCAGTACTTC
CDR3: CASSHTGAGAYQETQYF

D: NA
size: NA
J: TRBJ1-1
V: TRBV5-1
DNA: TGCGCCACCCGGACAGCGATGAACACTGAAGCTTTCTTT
CDR3: CATRTAMNTEAFF

D: TRBD1
size: NA
J: TRBJ1-1
V: TRBV6-6
DNA: TGTGCCAGCAGTTCGATGACAGGGGTGGAAACTGAAGCTTTCTTT
CDR3: CASSSMTGVETEAFF

D: NA
size: once
J: TRBJ2-7
V: TRBV5-4
DNA: TGTGCCAGCAGCTTAGGGCAGGCCCCGACCTACGAGCAGTACTTC
CDR3: CASSLGQAPTYEQYF

D: NA
size: once
J: TRBJ2-7
V: TRBV4-1
DNA: TGCGCCAGCAGCCCACGGGTTGGGGGAGAGGACTACGAGCAGTACTTC
CDR3: CASSPRVGGEDYEQYF

D: TRBD1
size: few
J: TRBJ1-6
V: TRBV7-9
DNA: TGTGCCAGCAGCTCCGGACAGGGGGCTCGGTCACCCCTCCACTTT
CDR3: CASSSGQGARSPLHF

D: NA
size: NA
J: TRBJ1-1
V: TRBV5-4
DNA: TGTGCCAGCAGCTTGGTAGCAGGGAGGAGGAACACTGAAGCTTTCTTT
CDR3: CASSLVAGRRNTEAFF

D: NA
size: NA
J: TRBJ2-7
V: TRBV5-1
DNA: TGCGCCAGCAGCATCTTCCCGACAGATATATACGAGCAGTACTTC
CDR3: CASSIFPTDIYEQYF

D: NA
size: NA
J: TRBJ1-5
V: TRBV6-5
DNA: TGTGCCAGCGGGGGTTCAAGCAATCAGCCCCAGCATTTT
CDR3: CASGGSSNQPQHF

D: TRBD2
size: NA
J: TRBJ2-1
V: TRBV9
DNA: TGTGCCAGCAGCGTAGACGGCGGGAGATATGTCAATGAGCAGTTCTTC
CDR3: CASSVDGGRYVNEQFF

D: TRBD2
size: NA
J: TRBJ2-7
V: TRBV6-1
DNA: TGTGCCAGCAGTGAATTGGGACTAGCGATTTACGAGCAGTACTTC
CDR3: CASSELGLAIYEQYF

D: NA
size: NA
J: TRBJ2-1
V: TRBV7-9
DNA: TGTGCCAGCAGCCACACAGGAGCGGCCCACTCCTACAATGAGCAGTTCTTC
CDR3: CASSHTGAAHSYNEQFF

D: NA
size: NA
J: TRBJ2-3
V: TRBV30
DNA: TGTGCCTGGAGTCCCCTAACAGATACGCAGTATTTT
CDR3: CAWSPLTDTQYF

D: TRBD2
size: NA
J: TRBJ2-1
V: TRBV7-9
DNA: TGTGCCAGCAGCTTAGCGCGCGCGGGAGGGCCTTACAATGAGCAGTTCTTC
CDR3: CASSLARAGGPYNEQFF

D: TRBD2
size: NA
J: TRBJ2-1
V: TRBV27
DNA: TGTGCCAGCAGTTTTTTAGCGGGGGGGTTCTACAATGAGCAGTTCTTC
CDR3: CASSFLAGGFYNEQFF

D: NA
size: NA
J: TRBJ1-1
V: TRBV29-1
DNA: TGCAGCGTTGTATACGGGGGCACTGAAGCTTTCTTT
CDR3: CSVVYGGTEAFF

D: TRBD1
size: once
J: TRBJ1-1
V: TRBV6-5
DNA: TGTGCCAGCAGTTACCTGGGACAGGGCAGCACTGAAGCTTTCTTT
CDR3: CASSYLGQGSTEAFF